A selection of T cell receptor beta chains follows, all from one sample in a study of post-analysis software for immune sequencing data. TCRdb ran MiXCR on the PCR reads and lists one entry per CDR3 protein. The sample includes around 500,000 distinct CDR3 sequences, approximately 31% of them seen just once. The sample taken for sequencing was blood. Receptors were obtained from a girl aged 2-17 years with multiple sclerosis. Both conserved end residues are part of each CDR3. Each record gives: CDR3 protein, CDR3 length, V gene, clone size, J gene. The size of a clone is reported for some rows only, either as once, few or many, or as a class for expanded clones.

CSVGLREKLFF 11 TRBV29-1 few TRBJ1-4
CASTKGLQTNEKLFF 15 TRBV4-1 once TRBJ1-4
CASSPSSAEQFF 12 TRBV5-1 - TRBJ2-1
CASTTGVWTGNNYGYTF 17 TRBV3-1 few TRBJ1-2
CSVDSDLRRYGYTF 14 TRBV29-1 - TRBJ1-2
CASSLSRGFEQYF 13 TRBV27 few TRBJ2-5
CASSLGLMNEQYF 13 TRBV11-3 - TRBJ2-7
CASSPGMAGTEAFF 14 TRBV3-1 few TRBJ1-1
CASSSLGRPDQPQHF 15 TRBV7-2 - TRBJ1-5
CASSVTGDTYEQYF 14 TRBV5-1 - TRBJ2-7